Reported below is one T cell receptor (beta chain). In its sample, this clonotype was seen many times. The antigen it recognizes is unknown. Per-base qualities were not stored, and no clone one base away is much larger. This specimen's time point label, per the study, means: newly diagnosed GD, antithyroid drugs for less than 3 months. For both TCR sequencing and RNA sequencing, RNA was extracted from PBMCs using TRIzol. The diagnosis of Graves' disease was made according to American Thyroid Association guidelines. The patients came from an endocrinology department in Xi'an, China. Each patient gave 8.5 to 9.5 milliliters of peripheral blood, collected in an EDTA anticoagulant tube. Ficoll Paque Plus density gradient separation was used to isolate PBMCs, and no further T cell sorting was done. An Agilent 2100 Bioanalyzer and agarose gel were used to check RNA quality, and a NanoDrop 2000 was used to measure RNA concentration.

Library creation used multiplex PCR. Sequencing used an Illumina HiSeq 4000. TCR beta libraries were built with iRepertoire HTBI primers and Arm-PCR amplification of CDR3 regions. PCR products were gel purified before sequencing. The authors' pipeline ran thus. Across samples, fewer than 70 TRBV and around 15 TRBJ segments were identified and used for gene usage analysis of CDR3 amino acid clonotypes. COPE and FqMerger were used to merge filtered high-quality paired reads into contigs. BLAST was used to align contigs to IMGT TRBV, TRBD and TRBJ reference genes, and CDR3 was defined according to IMGT. Clonotypes above 0.1% frequency were classified as highly expanded clones. Repertoire diversity was measured by Shannon entropy, and V-J evenness by the Gini coefficient. A clonotype found in more than one individual was treated as public. TCRdb passed the public sequencing reads through fastp at Q25 and MiXCR, retaining productive beta sequences. Entries are consolidated by CDR3 protein sequence, retaining the most common genes and DNA. V and J calls and clone size were set by TCRdb, not the authors. Counted in this sample were some 200,000 distinct CDR3 sequences; roughly 18% of them appeared once. Approximately 10% of the sample lies in the top ten.

The data were obtained in a study of regulatory T cells in long-lasting Graves disease (dated by TCRdb to the early 2020s). With regard to the full study: In the newly diagnosed Graves' disease group, patients had been taking antithyroid drugs for less than 3 months. A total of around 35 samples underwent TCR sequencing, from about 13 patients with persistent Graves' disease and around 20 patients with newly diagnosed Graves' disease. Persistent Graves' disease patients were compared with newly diagnosed Graves' disease patients by peripheral blood TCR sequencing and RNA sequencing. The study took place in China and was registered as a clinical trial.

Trimming removed 2 bases from V and 6 bases from J, leaving 12 bases between the germline ends. The CDR3, cysteine through phenylalanine, is 13 amino acids long. CDR3 DNA only is kept here, 39 bases in frame from base 1. Reading the germline V gene gives CDR1 SGHDT and CDR2 YYEEEE. General findings and caveats noted by the study authors: As a limitation, the authors acknowledged that the small sample size may reduce accuracy. Persistent patients shared more public clonotypes among themselves (around 3,000) than newly diagnosed patients did (about 1,000). Preferential use of TRBV28, TRBJ1-2 and TRBJ2-5 was observed in persistent disease, whereas TRBV20-1 and TRBJ2-1 were favored in newly diagnosed disease. Compared with newly diagnosed patients, persistent Graves' disease patients had lower TCR Shannon entropy and fewer highly expanded clones, which suggests clonal expansion. Only peripheral blood was studied, because thyroid tissue, the primary lesion, was inaccessible. Sequencing and analysis were limited to the TCR beta chain.

These data were likewise used in another study, on T cells in Graves' hyperthyroidism and ophthalmopathy. That second report states: Stable Graves' hyperthyroidism was defined as the absence of progression to ophthalmopathy over 18 months of follow-up. The hyperthyroidism patients were between 18 and 65 years old and newly diagnosed, with a disease duration of less than 2 months. The study excluded patients with uncontrolled infections, other autoimmune diseases, pregnancy or lactation. Diagnoses were based on clinical symptoms, serum thyroxine and TRAb, thyroid ultrasound and orbital computed tomography. For the first round of RT-PCR on the TCR CDR3, the HTBI primer set was used together with the Qiagen OneStep RT-PCR kit. Most expanded thyroid clonotypes (frequency above 0.001) were also detected in blood, suggesting blood repertoires may reflect thyroid immune responses. A 13 V-J signature model separated ophthalmopathy from stable hyperthyroidism, with 87.88% sensitivity and just under 84% specificity in cross-validation and 80%/75% in testing. In validation, progression to ophthalmopathy was predicted by the model with nearly 71% sensitivity and nearly 75% specificity, a median of 6.5 months before onset. To identify TCR V-J signatures that set the groups apart, the researchers used a discovery cohort of about a hundred patients, made up of 40 to 45 with Graves' ophthalmopathy and 55 to 65 with stable Graves' hyperthyroidism. An independent validation cohort of around 19 hyperthyroidism patients and about 15 patients who later progressed to ophthalmopathy tested prospective prediction of ophthalmopathy. The roughly 94 discovery patients were randomly divided into training and test sets at a 7:3 ratio. The study also compared thyroid tissue and blood T-cell repertoires from several Graves' hyperthyroidism patients. After blood sampling, hyperthyroidism patients were treated with methimazole at a starting dose of 30 mg daily, and ophthalmopathy patients were treated with high-dose intravenous methylprednisolone. Libraries were constructed in a second round of multiplex PCR, after which size selection and purification were carried out. Libraries were sequenced paired-end with 100 bp reads on an Illumina HiSeq2000. SOAPnuke was used to process the raw data, removing reads that contained adapters or uncalled bases, had a mean Phred below 15, or lacked an exact match to the constant primer or identifier. High-quality paired reads were merged using COPE v1.2.5, and each unique nucleotide sequence was defined as a clonotype. Clonotypes were aligned to IMGT TRBV, TRBD and TRBJ reference segments using MiTCR v1.1. Analysis was restricted to V-J combinations with a frequency above 0.0001, which covered roughly 99% of repertoires. A TCS score was defined as the ratio between F50 (clonal expansion) and ExV (chaos), using BLOSUM62-based TCRdist between CDR3 peptides within each V-J. Welch's t-statistics and random forest reduced roughly 540 V-J features to about 13, which were used in a naive Bayes classifier (R e1071). Sample size was not statistically predetermined, and blinding of investigators to group allocation was not performed. The paper describes TCR Vbeta CDR3 sequencing of some 130 peripheral blood samples, made up of about 41 ophthalmopathy patients, some 76 hyperthyroidism patients and 17 progressor patients.

Material: peripheral blood mononuclear cells (PBMCs), obtained at new diagnosis, from a patient treated with antithyroid drugs. The TCR sequence derives from a woman younger than 45 with Graves disease. Donor details come from another sample of the same person, matched by shared clones. The rearrangement joined TRBV5-6 to TRBJ2-7; a confident D gene designation cannot be given. At the DNA level, the sequence is TGTGCCAGCAGCTTAACAAGACACCCCGAGCAGTACTTC. Translated, this is CASSLTRHPEQYF.